Below, 15 T cell receptor beta chains from the same sample are listed, as sequenced in a study of T-cell memory formation after mild COVID-19. Each CDR3 protein gets one entry after TCRdb re-called the 5' RACE reads with MiXCR. The sample records approximately 410,000 distinct CDR3 sequences, more than 20% being singletons. Sequencing used PBMCs or a T cell subset sorted from them (not recorded which). These receptors all stem from an adult woman who had mild COVID-19 (a few samples of this study predate the infection). Cell type and time point are not known.

This clonotype was counted a few times. V is TRBV7-9 and J is TRBJ2-5, with a possible D match to TRBD1 (5 bases). The CDR3 runs to 15 residues. CDR1 is SEHNR and CDR2 is FQNEAQ in the germline V gene (reference sequence). Trimming stripped 4 bases from V and 5 bases from J, with 17 bases between. CDR3 loop: CASSYPPGQAETQYF. For the CDR3, the DNA is TGTGCCAGCAGCTACCCACCAGGGCAGGCGGAGACCCAGTACTTC.

This clonotype turned up a few times. This sequence joins TRBV18 and TRBJ1-2; D is uncertain. The V gene lost 2 bases and the J gene lost 3 bases, with 13 bases spanning the gap. CDR3 length: 15 residues. CDR1 is KGHSH and CDR2 is LQKENI in the germline V gene. CDR3: CASSPAGPQDYGYTF. The DNA of the CDR3 is TGTGCCAGCTCACCAGCAGGTCCCCAGGACTATGGCTACACCTTC.

The chain combines TRBV18 with TRBJ1-4; D is unclear. The CDR3 is 14 residues long. Looked up from germline, CDR1 is KGHSH and CDR2 is LQKENI. V shed 9 bases and J shed 8 bases, with 19 bases lying between them. DNA of the CDR3: TGTGCCAGTTCAACTGCCTCGGCCATAGAAAAACTGTTTTTT. Translating gives CASSTASAIEKLFF.

CDR3 sequence reads: CASSQEGVNTEAFF. In DNA, the CDR3 is TGCGCCAGCAGCCAAGAAGGTGTGAACACTGAAGCTTTCTTT. This chain links TRBV4-3 with TRBJ1-1, with D unclear. The V gene lost 0 bases and the J gene lost 0 bases, with 5 bases spanning the gap. The CDR3 spans 14 residues. The germline CDR1 and CDR2 sequences are LGHNA and YSLEER.

The J gene is TRBJ2-1, the V gene TRBV7-8; TRBD2 matches 13 bases. Germline V gene data show CDR1 as SGHVS and CDR2 as FQNEAQ. This CDR3 spans 18 amino acids. Losses at the gene ends were 4 bases for V and 4 bases for J; bases not matched to a gene: 10. CDR3 nucleotides: TGTGCCAGCAGCTCACGCCGAAAACTAGCGGGGGGGTACAATGAGCAGTTCTTC. Translation: CASSSRRKLAGGYNEQFF.

This clonotype was seen only a few times. The chain carries TRBV6-5 and TRBJ2-3; D is perhaps TRBD2 (5 bases). CDR1 is MNHEY, CDR2 SVGAGI, per germline. CDR3 length: 12 residues. Trimming pared 8 bases from V and 6 bases from J, leaving 12 bases between. CDR3 amino acids: CASRGTSDTQYF. CDR3 sequence (DNA): TGTGCCAGCCGGGGTACGTCGGATACGCAGTATTTT.

The table lists this clonotype with a few counts. The genes are TRBV29-1 and TRBJ2-5; TRBD2 aligns across 10 bases. The CDR3 runs to 14 residues. V trimming: 3 bases; J trimming: 5 bases; junction bases outside the gene matches: 6. Germline CDR1 SQVTM, CDR2 ANQGSEA. The CDR3 nucleotides read TGCAGCGTTGACCCTAGCGGGAGTGACGAGACCCAGTACTTC. Its translation: CSVDPSGSDETQYF.

V gene TRBV6-2 or TRBV6-3 combines with J gene TRBJ2-3, with TRBD2 as a possible D gene (5 bases). The CDR3 runs 15 residues. Germline-derived CDR1 and CDR2 are MNHEY and SVGEGT. Trimming removed 6 bases at V and 2 bases at J, with 15 bases between. This chain's CDR3 is CASSRRGSNTDTQYF. CDR3 bases: TGTGCCAGCAGCCGCCGGGGATCTAACACAGATACGCAGTATTTT.

The CDR3 coding sequence is TGCAGTGCTAAGGGACTAGCGGGAGTGGGGGAGCAGTTCTTC. Translating gives CSAKGLAGVGEQFF. The chain recombines TRBV20-1 with TRBJ2-1; 14 positions match TRBD2. The germline gives CDR1 DFQATT, CDR2 SNEGSKA (reference sequence). After removal of 4 bases from V and 10 bases from J, the junction contained 6 bases not matched to a gene. The CDR3 has 14 residues.

There are a few counts of this clonotype. The chain carries TRBV12-3 or TRBV12-4 and TRBJ2-1; 12 bases agree with TRBD2. The CDR3 length is 16 residues. The V segment lost 6 bases and the J segment 4 bases; nucleotides outside the gene matches: 7. CDR3 amino acids: CASSHRLAGEYNEQFF. In DNA, the CDR3 is TGTGCCAGCAGCCACAGACTAGCGGGGGAGTACAATGAGCAGTTCTTC.

V gene TRBV5-5 combines with J gene TRBJ2-3; 8 bases agree with TRBD2. The ends lost 0 bases at V and 1 base at J; junction bases unmatched: 4. The CDR3 spans 16 residues. Germline lookup yields CDR1 SGHKS and CDR2 YYEKEE (reference sequence). CDR3 in DNA: TGTGCCAGCAGCTTGGGGCCAGCGGGGGGCACAGATACGCAGTATTTT. Its protein is CASSLGPAGGTDTQYF.

The gene calls are TRBV29-1 and TRBJ2-5, with D possibly TRBD1 on 5 matching bases. CDR3 length: 14 residues. Trimming stripped 7 bases from V and 5 bases from J, with 20 bases between. In germline, CDR1 is SQVTM, CDR2 ANQGSEA. In DNA, the CDR3 is TGCAGCGCCTTCCGTAGGGGCTCCAGGGAGACCCAGTACTTC. Protein: CSAFRRGSRETQYF.

This clonotype was seen only a few times. This sequence joins TRBV24-1 and TRBJ1-2; D not certain. V shed 3 bases and J shed 3 bases, with 7 bases lying between them. This CDR3 contains 13 residues. Per germline, CDR1 KGHDR and CDR2 SFDVKD. DNA of the CDR3: TGTGCCACCAGTGATAAGGGCCACTATGGCTACACCTTC. The encoded protein is CATSDKGHYGYTF.

This clonotype was found a few times. V and J are TRBV5-1 and TRBJ2-1, with D maybe TRBD2 (6 bases). Trimming shortened V by 1 base and J by 0 bases, and 11 bases separated the two germline ends. Looked up from germline, CDR1 is SGHRS and CDR2 is YFSETQ. This CDR3 comprises 16 residues. The chain's CDR3 is CASSLTTGDSYNEQFF. In nucleotides, the CDR3 is TGCGCCAGCAGCTTGACCACGGGGGACTCCTACAATGAGCAGTTCTTC.

The chain joins TRBV4-1 to TRBJ2-3, with D possibly being TRBD2 (6 bases). The germline V gene encodes CDR1 MGHRA and CDR2 YSYEKL. The CDR3 runs to 17 residues. Trimming took 0 bases from V and 4 from J, leaving 17 bases between them. CDR3 nucleotides: TGCGCCAGCAGCCAAGACCCACCCTTAGCGGCTGCAGATACGCAGTATTTT. Translation gives CASSQDPPLAAADTQYF.